This T cell receptor beta chain was sequenced for a study of CD8+CD57+ T cells in acquired aplastic anemia. Study summary: The sorted CD4+ and CD8+ cells yielded an average around 3.2 ug of DNA.

Broader study findings: Patients and controls shared 25 to 35 CD8+ CDR3 sequences, highly expressed in patients.

CDR3 and TCR beta VDJ profiling relied on a genomic DNA template. TCRdb reprocessed the reads via MiXCR and lists one record per CDR3 protein. The profile covers about 170,000 distinct CDR3 sequences, with around 60% appearing a single time and 45% taken by the ten largest. CDR1 is SNHLY and CDR2 is FYNNEI in the germline V gene. This CDR3 region has 15 residues. The V and J ends lost 4 bases and 4 bases, in that order; junction bases with no gene match: 7. This clonotype appeared a few times. Its antigen is unknown. This receptor was identified in a human donor in good health. This chain joins TRBV2 and TRBJ1-5, with TRBD1 matching over 7 bases. The sequencing sample was made of sorted CD4+, CD8+, or CD8+CD57+ T cells (not recorded which) from PBMCs. In nucleotides, the CDR3 is TGTGCCAGCAGTGGTAGGGCAGGGGGTAATCAGCCCCAGCATTTT. It specifies CASSGRAGGNQPQHF.